This T cell receptor (beta chain) appears in the sequencing data of a study of control samples from healthy donors and cancer patients. With 5 bases clipped from V and 6 bases from J, the junction kept 6 bases outside the gene matches. The CDR3 runs to 13 residues. Germline CDR1 is GTSNPN and CDR2 is SVGIG (reference sequence). The data were produced by immunoSEQ multiplex PCR, yet TCRdb's version contains in-frame clones alone and is incomplete. The profile shows fewer than 25,000 clones, 80% to 85% of them singletons. The V call is TRBV30, the J call TRBJ1-1, with 10 bases identical to TRBD1. The sequence was obtained from a man older than 75 with head and neck cancer. The sequencing input was PBMCs. CDR3 bases: TGTGCCTGGGCCCGGGACAGGGGTTCTGAAGCTTTCTTT. It specifies CAWARDRGSEAFF.